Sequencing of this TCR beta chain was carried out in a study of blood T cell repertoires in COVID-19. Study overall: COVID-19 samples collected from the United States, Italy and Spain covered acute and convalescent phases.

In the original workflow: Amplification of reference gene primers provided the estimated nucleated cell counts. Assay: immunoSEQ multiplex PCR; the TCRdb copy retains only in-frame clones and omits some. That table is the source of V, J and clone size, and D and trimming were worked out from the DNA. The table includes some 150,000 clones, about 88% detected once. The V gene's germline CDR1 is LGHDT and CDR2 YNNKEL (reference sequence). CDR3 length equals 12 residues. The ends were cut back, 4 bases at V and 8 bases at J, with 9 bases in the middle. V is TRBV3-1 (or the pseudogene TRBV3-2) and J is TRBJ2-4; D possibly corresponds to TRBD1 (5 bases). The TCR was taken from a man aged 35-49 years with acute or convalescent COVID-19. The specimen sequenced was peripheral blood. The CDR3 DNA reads TGTGCCAGCAGCCGACAGAAGGACATTCAGTACTTC. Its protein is CASSRQKDIQYF.